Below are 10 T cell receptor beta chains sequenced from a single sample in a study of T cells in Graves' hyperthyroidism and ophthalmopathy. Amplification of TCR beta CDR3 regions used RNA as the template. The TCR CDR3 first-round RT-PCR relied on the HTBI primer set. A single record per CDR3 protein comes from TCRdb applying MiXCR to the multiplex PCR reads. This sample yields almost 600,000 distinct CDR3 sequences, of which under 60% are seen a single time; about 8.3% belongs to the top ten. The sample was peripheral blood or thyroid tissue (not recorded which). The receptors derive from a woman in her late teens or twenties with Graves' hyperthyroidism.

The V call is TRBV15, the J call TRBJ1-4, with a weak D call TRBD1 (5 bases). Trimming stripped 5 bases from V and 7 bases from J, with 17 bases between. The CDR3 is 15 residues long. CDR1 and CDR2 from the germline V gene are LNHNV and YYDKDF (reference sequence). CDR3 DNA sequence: TGTGCCACCAGCCCAGTGGGGCAGGGTAGTGAAAAACTGTTTTTT. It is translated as CATSPVGQGSEKLFF.

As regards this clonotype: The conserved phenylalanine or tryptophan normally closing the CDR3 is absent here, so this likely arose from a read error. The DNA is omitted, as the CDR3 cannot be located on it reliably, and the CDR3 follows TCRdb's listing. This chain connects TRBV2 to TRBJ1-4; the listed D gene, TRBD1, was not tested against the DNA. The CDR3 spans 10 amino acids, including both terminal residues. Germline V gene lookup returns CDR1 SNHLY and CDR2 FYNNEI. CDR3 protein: CASSTGTGIL.

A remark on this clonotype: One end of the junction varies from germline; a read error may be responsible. The CDR3 spells CAISEARANTEAFF. CDR3 nucleotides: TGTGCCATCAGTGAGGCCAGGGCGAACACTGAGGCTTTCTTT. The rearrangement uses TRBV10-3 and TRBJ1-1; TRBD1 might be the D (5 bases). Germline CDR1 and CDR2: ENHRY and SYGVKD. The CDR3 is 14 amino acids.

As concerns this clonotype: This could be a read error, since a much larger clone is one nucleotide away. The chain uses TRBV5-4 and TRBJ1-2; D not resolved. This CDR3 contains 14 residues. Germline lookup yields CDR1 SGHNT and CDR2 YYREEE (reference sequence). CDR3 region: CASNLDPVPYGYTF. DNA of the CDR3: TGTGCCAGCAACTTGGACCCGGTGCCCTATGGCTACACCTTC.

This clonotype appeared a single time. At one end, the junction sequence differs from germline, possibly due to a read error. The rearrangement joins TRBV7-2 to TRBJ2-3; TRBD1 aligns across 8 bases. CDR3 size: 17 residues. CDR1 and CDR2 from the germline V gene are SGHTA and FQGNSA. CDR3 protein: CASSLDPGQEWTDTQYF. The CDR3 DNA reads TGCGCCAGCAGCTTAGATCCGGGACAGGAATGGACAGATACGCAGTATTTT.

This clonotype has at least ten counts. The CDR3 bases are TGTGCCACCAGCACCCTGGCACTCGGAGAGACCCAGTACTTC. As protein: CATSTLALGETQYF. The chain combines TRBV15 with TRBJ2-5, with no clear D. V shed 4 bases and J shed 4 bases, with 13 bases lying between them. CDR1 and CDR2 (germline): LNHNV, YYDKDF (reference sequence). This CDR3 comprises 14 residues.

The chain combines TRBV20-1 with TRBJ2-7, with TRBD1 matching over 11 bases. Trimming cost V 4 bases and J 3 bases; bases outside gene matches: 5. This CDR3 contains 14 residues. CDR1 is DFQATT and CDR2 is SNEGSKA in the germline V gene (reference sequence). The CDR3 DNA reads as TGCAGTGCTAATGCCGGGACAGGGGGCTACGAGCAGTACTTC. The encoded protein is CSANAGTGGYEQYF.

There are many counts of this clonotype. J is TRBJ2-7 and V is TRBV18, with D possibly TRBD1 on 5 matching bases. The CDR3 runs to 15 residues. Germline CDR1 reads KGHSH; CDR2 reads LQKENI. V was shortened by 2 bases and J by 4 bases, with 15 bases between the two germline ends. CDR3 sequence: CASSPSRLGAYEQYF. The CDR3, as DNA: TGTGCCAGCTCACCATCGAGGTTAGGGGCTTACGAGCAGTACTTC.

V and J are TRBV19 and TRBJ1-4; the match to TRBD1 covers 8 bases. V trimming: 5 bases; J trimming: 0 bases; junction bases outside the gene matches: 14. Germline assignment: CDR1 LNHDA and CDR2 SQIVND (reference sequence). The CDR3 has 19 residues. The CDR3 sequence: CASSGGGTGSVATNEKLFF. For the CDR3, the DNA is TGTGCCAGTAGTGGTGGCGGGACAGGTTCGGTTGCAACTAATGAAAAACTGTTTTTT.

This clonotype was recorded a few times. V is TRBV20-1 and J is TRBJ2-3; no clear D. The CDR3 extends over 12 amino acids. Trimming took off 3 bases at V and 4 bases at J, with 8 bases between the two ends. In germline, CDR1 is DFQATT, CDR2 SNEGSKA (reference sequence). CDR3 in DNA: TGCAGTGCTAGTGGTGGAGCAGATACGCAGTATTTT. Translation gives CSASGGADTQYF.